These 13 T cell receptor beta chains were sequenced from one sample in a study of cytotoxic CD8 clonotypes in ibrutinib-treated CLL. Sequenced by immunoSEQ multiplex PCR; TCRdb stores in-frame clones only, minus some. The data contain about 130,000 clones, approximately 85% of them singletons. Material: PBMCs, obtained after 24 months of ibrutinib treatment. All receptors derive from a human donor with chronic lymphocytic leukemia.

V gene TRBV5-1 combines with J gene TRBJ2-5; 7 bases agree with TRBD1. In germline, CDR1 is SGHRS, CDR2 YFSETQ. V gave up 3 bases and J gave up 2 bases; unmatched junction bases: 10. There are 16 residues in the CDR3. CDR3 DNA: TGCGCCAGCAGCTCAGCAGACAGGGCTGGGCAAGAGACCCAGTACTTC. Translating gives CASSSADRAGQETQYF.

The V call is TRBV4-3, the J call TRBJ1-1; TRBD1 is a possible D gene (5 bases). Trimming took 1 base from V and 4 from J, leaving 10 bases between them. The germline gives CDR1 LGHNA, CDR2 YSLEER. CDR3 length: 14 residues. The CDR3 here is CASSQVRGSTEAFF. Written as DNA, the CDR3 is TGCGCCAGCAGCCAAGTACGGGGCTCCACTGAAGCTTTCTTT.

This chain connects TRBV28 to TRBJ2-7; D is perhaps TRBD1 or TRBD2 (5 bases each). Germline CDR1 is MDHEN and CDR2 is SYDVKM. V lost 2 bases and J 1 base, leaving 24 bases between the germline ends. The CDR3 totals 19 residues. CDR3 sequence reads: CASSLLPPGTVFRSYEQYF. CDR3 nucleotide sequence: TGTGCCAGCAGTTTACTTCCTCCCGGGACGGTTTTTAGGTCCTACGAGCAGTACTTC.

This sequence joins TRBV19 and TRBJ1-1, with 12 bases identical to TRBD1. The V segment lost 1 base and the J segment 4 bases; nucleotides outside the gene matches: 4. The CDR3 sequence is 16 residues long. Germline V gives CDR1 LNHDA, CDR2 SQIVND (reference sequence). For the CDR3, the DNA is TGTGCCAGTAGTATAGGGGACAGGGGGCAATTCACTGAAGCTTTCTTT. Its translation: CASSIGDRGQFTEAFF.

CDR3: CASGLGSVRDTQYF. DNA for the CDR3: TGTGCTAGTGGTTTGGGCTCGGTCAGGGACACGCAGTATTTT. The V and J genes are TRBV12-5 and TRBJ2-3; D is tentatively TRBD1 or TRBD2 (5 bases each). The CDR3 spans 14 residues. Germline CDR1 and CDR2: LGHNT and FRNRAP. V was pared by 1 base and J by 9 bases, with 14 bases between. Looking up the rest from reference TRBV12-5 and TRBJ2-3 gives the full variable domain: DARVTQTPRHKVTEMGQEVTMRCQPILGHNTVFWYRQTMMQGLELLAYFRNRAPLDDSGMPKDRFSAEMPDATLATLKIQPSEPRDSAVYFCASGLGSVRDTQYFGPGTRLTVL.

The rearrangement uses TRBV19 and TRBJ1-4; D unclear. V shed 6 bases and J shed 6 bases, with 8 bases lying between them. Germline CDR1 reads LNHDA; CDR2 reads SQIVND (reference sequence). CDR3 length: 12 residues. CDR3 in amino acids: CASSKLDEKLFF. CDR3 DNA sequence: TGTGCCAGTAGCAAGTTGGATGAAAAACTGTTTTTT.

The genes are TRBV28 and TRBJ2-7; TRBD2 aligns across 11 bases. Germline trimming cut 6 bases from V and 4 bases from J; bases unmatched to any gene: 5. CDR3 length equals 14 residues. CDR1 is MDHEN and CDR2 is SYDVKM in the germline V gene. CDR3 sequence: CASRKGLAVYEQYF. The CDR3 bases are TGTGCCAGCAGGAAGGGACTAGCGGTGTACGAGCAGTACTTC.

V gene TRBV5-1 combines with J gene TRBJ1-2; 11 bases are a match to TRBD1. V dropped 4 bases and J dropped 6; count of bases not matched to a gene: 14. Germline V gene sequence: CDR1 SGHRS, CDR2 YFSETQ. This CDR3 has 17 amino acids. The CDR3 region is CASSPGQGAPIRNGYTF. The DNA for the CDR3 is TGCGCCAGCAGCCCCGGACAGGGGGCGCCGATTCGGAATGGCTACACCTTC.

This clone was detected only a few times. This rearrangement joins TRBV19 to TRBJ1-3, with a tentative D call TRBD1 (5 bases). The CDR3 is 16 amino acids. The V end was cut by 4 bases, the J end by 0 bases, with 13 bases between. Germline V gene sequence: CDR1 LNHDA, CDR2 SQIVND (reference sequence). The chain's CDR3 is CASSNQQVLSGNTIYF. The CDR3 bases are TGTGCCAGTAGTAATCAACAGGTACTCTCTGGAAACACCATATATTTT.

V gene TRBV9 combines with J gene TRBJ2-3; D is perhaps TRBD2 (5 bases). The V end was cut by 1 base, the J end by 1 base, with 10 bases between. This CDR3 is 15 amino acids long. Germline CDR1 SGDLS, CDR2 YYNGEE. The CDR3 nucleotides are TGTGCCAGCAGCGTATTTAGTAGCGGCACAGATACGCAGTATTTT. This translates into CASSVFSSGTDTQYF.

V gene TRBV18 combines with J gene TRBJ2-7; 10 bases are a match to TRBD1. V trimming: 4 bases; J trimming: 5 bases; junction bases outside the gene matches: 8. The CDR3 is made up of 15 amino acids. Looked up from germline, CDR1 is KGHSH and CDR2 is LQKENI. The chain's CDR3 is CASSLTGTGDHEQYF. The CDR3 DNA follows: TGTGCCAGCTCACTTACCGGGACAGGGGACCACGAGCAGTACTTC.

The genes are TRBV29-1 and TRBJ2-7; D uncertain. V lost 4 bases and J lost 1, with 11 bases in between. The CDR3 is made up of 13 amino acids. The germline V gene encodes CDR1 SQVTM and CDR2 ANQGSEA. The CDR3 loop reads CSVGSSSSYEQYF. The CDR3, as DNA: TGCAGCGTTGGGAGCAGTTCATCCTACGAGCAGTACTTC.

J is TRBJ2-5 and V is TRBV21-1; TRBD1, as called in the table, went unchecked against the DNA. TRBV21-1 is reported as a pseudogene. There are 14 residues in the CDR3. The DNA for the CDR3 is TGTGCCAGCACCAGACAGGACCCCCAAGAGACCCAGTACTTC. Its translation: CASTRQDPQETQYF.